Shown below are 10 T cell receptor beta chains from a single sample sequenced in a study of blood T cell repertoires in COVID-19. Assay: immunoSEQ multiplex PCR; the TCRdb copy retains only in-frame clones and omits some. The data contain about 75,000 clones, 79% of them seen just once; the ten biggest clones take up about 5%. Input material: peripheral blood. These receptors all stem from an elderly woman with active or convalescent COVID-19.

The CDR3 nucleotides are TGTGCCAGCAGCTTAGGGGGAGAATGGGAGACCCAGTACTTC. It yields the protein CASSLGGEWETQYF. The chain links TRBV7-9 to TRBJ2-5; the D gene is possibly TRBD2 (5 bases). Per germline, CDR1 SEHNR and CDR2 FQNEAQ (reference sequence). The CDR3 length is 14 residues. Trimming took off 1 base at V and 5 bases at J, with 11 bases between the two ends.

The chain's CDR3 is CASSLWGGLSSYEQYF. In DNA form, the CDR3 reads TGTGCCAGCAGTTTGTGGGGGGGGCTTAGCTCCTACGAGCAGTACTTC. This rearrangement joins TRBV27 to TRBJ2-7, with a weak D call TRBD2 (7 bases). The length of the CDR3 is 16 residues. CDR1 and CDR2 (germline): MNHEY, SMNVEV (reference sequence). V dropped 3 bases and J dropped 0 bases, with 15 bases sitting between them.

The chain is built from TRBV6-1 and TRBJ1-2, with 12 nucleotides matching TRBD1. CDR1 and CDR2 (germline): MNHNS, SASEGT. With V trimmed by 4 bases and J by 7 bases, 16 bases remained unmatched. This CDR3 region has 18 residues. The CDR3 DNA sequence: TGTGCCAGCAGTGGTGATCGACCCGGGGACAGGGGGCGTTTTGGCTACACCTTC. Translation: CASSGDRPGDRGRFGYTF.

The J gene is TRBJ1-2, the V gene TRBV4-1; a possible D gene is TRBD1 (5 bases). Germline V gene lookup returns CDR1 MGHRA and CDR2 YSYEKL. V was pared by 1 base and J by 8 bases, with 11 bases between. CDR3 length equals 13 residues. The CDR3: CASSQGGDRGYTF. CDR3 sequence (DNA): TGCGCCAGCAGCCAAGGCGGCGACAGAGGCTACACCTTC.

The chain uses TRBV2 and TRBJ2-7; D gene unclear. Germline assignment: CDR1 SNHLY and CDR2 FYNNEI. V dropped 7 bases and J dropped 3 bases, with 7 bases sitting between them. The CDR3 is 11 residues long. The CDR3 DNA follows: TGTGCCAGCACTCAGGTCTACGAGCAGTACTTC. Protein product: CASTQVYEQYF.

This chain uses TRBV5-1 with TRBJ2-1; 14 nucleotides line up with TRBD2. Losses at the gene ends were 3 bases for V and 6 bases for J; bases not matched to a gene: 2. CDR1 is SGHRS and CDR2 is YFSETQ in the germline V gene. The CDR3 runs 15 residues. As DNA, the CDR3 is TGCGCCAGCAGCTGGGGGACTAGCGGGAGCAATGAGCAGTTCTTC. As protein: CASSWGTSGSNEQFF.

This rearrangement joins TRBV11-2 to TRBJ2-7; 7 bases line up with TRBD1. Germline V CDR1 and CDR2: SGHAT, FQNNGV. This CDR3 is built from 17 residues. Trimming cost V 8 bases and J 2 bases; bases outside gene matches: 18. The CDR3 DNA is TGTGCCAGCCCGCAAACCCCTAAACAGGGGCCCCCCTACGAGCAGTACTTC. Its protein is CASPQTPKQGPPYEQYF.

The rearrangement uses TRBV19 and TRBJ1-5; 9 bases fit TRBD1. V shed 5 bases and J 4 bases; nucleotides not matched to a gene: 18. This CDR3 is built from 19 residues. The germline gives CDR1 LNHDA, CDR2 SQIVND (reference sequence). This CDR3 reads CASSDIRGTGPSRNQPQHF. The CDR3 DNA is TGTGCCAGTAGTGATATCCGGGGGACAGGGCCGTCTAGAAATCAGCCCCAGCATTTT. The full variable domain, in which reference TRBV19 and TRBJ1-5 provide the parts outside the CDR3, is DGGITQSPKYLFRKEGQNVTLSCEQNLNHDAMYWYRQDPGQGLRLIYYSQIVNDFQKGDIAEGYSVSREKKESFPLTVTSAQKNPTAFYLCASSDIRGTGPSRNQPQHFGDGTRLSIL.

The V call is TRBV18, the J call TRBJ2-5; tentatively, D is TRBD2 (5 bases). The CDR3 loop spans 13 amino acids. With 0 bases removed from V and 6 bases from J, the gap between germline ends came to 8 bases. Germline V gene data show CDR1 as KGHSH and CDR2 as LQKENI. CDR3 region: CASSPPSGKTQYF. The CDR3 DNA sequence: TGTGCCAGCTCACCACCGAGCGGAAAGACCCAGTACTTC.

The chain uses TRBV6-2 or TRBV6-3 and TRBJ2-1; 9 bases are shared with TRBD2. The CDR3 has 15 amino acids. The germline V gene has CDR1 MNHEY and CDR2 SVGEGT. V lost 0 bases to trimming and J lost 9 bases; unmatched junction nucleotides: 6. The CDR3 is CASSYSRGRVPEQFF. The DNA for the CDR3 is TGTGCCAGCAGTTACTCTCGCGGGAGGGTCCCTGAGCAGTTCTTC.